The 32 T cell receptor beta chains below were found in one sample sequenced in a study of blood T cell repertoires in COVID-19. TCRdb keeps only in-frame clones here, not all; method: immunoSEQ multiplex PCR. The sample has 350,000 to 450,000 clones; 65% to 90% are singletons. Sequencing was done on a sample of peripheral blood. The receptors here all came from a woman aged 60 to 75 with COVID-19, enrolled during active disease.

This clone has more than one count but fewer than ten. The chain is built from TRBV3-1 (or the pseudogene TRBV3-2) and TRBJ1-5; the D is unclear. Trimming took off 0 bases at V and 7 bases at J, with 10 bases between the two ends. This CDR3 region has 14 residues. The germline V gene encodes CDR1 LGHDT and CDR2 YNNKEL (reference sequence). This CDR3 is CASSQDGGSQPQHF. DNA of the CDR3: TGTGCCAGCAGCCAAGATGGCGGTAGCCAGCCCCAGCATTTT.

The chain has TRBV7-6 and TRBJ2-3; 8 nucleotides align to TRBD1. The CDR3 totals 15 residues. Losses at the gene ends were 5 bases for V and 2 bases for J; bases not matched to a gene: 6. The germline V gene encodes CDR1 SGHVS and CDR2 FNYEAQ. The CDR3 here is CASSITGGHTDTQYF. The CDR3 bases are TGTGCCAGCAGCATTACAGGGGGACACACAGATACGCAGTATTTT.

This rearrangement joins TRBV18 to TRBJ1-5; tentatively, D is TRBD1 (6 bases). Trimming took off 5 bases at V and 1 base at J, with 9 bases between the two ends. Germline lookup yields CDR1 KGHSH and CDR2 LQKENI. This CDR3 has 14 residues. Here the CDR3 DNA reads TGTGCCAGCTCAAGGACAGAGAGCAATCAGCCCCAGCATTTT. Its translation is CASSRTESNQPQHF.

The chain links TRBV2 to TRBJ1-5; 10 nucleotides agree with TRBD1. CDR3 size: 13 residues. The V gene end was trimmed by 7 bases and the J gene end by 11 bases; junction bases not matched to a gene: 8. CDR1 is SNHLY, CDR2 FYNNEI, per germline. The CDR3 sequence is CASTAGQGRSQHF. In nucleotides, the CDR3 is TGTGCCAGCACCGCGGGACAGGGGCGGTCCCAGCATTTT.

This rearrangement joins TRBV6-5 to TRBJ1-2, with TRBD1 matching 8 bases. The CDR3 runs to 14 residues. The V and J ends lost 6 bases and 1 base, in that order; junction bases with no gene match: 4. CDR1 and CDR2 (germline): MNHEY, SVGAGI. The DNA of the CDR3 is TGTGCCAGCAGCCCAGGACAGGGTAACTATGGCTACACCTTC. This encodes CASSPGQGNYGYTF.

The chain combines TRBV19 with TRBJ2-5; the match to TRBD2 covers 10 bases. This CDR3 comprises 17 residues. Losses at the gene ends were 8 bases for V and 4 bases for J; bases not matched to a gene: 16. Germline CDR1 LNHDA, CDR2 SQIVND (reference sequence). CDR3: CASAPGLATLGGETQYF. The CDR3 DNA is TGTGCCAGTGCTCCGGGACTAGCGACTCTAGGGGGAGAGACCCAGTACTTC.

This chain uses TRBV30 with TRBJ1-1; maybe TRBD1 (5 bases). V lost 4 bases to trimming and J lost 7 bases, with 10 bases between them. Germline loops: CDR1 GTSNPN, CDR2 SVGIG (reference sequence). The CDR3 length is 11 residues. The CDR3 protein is CAWKSGVEAFF. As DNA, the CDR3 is TGTGCCTGGAAGTCGGGGGTTGAAGCTTTCTTT.

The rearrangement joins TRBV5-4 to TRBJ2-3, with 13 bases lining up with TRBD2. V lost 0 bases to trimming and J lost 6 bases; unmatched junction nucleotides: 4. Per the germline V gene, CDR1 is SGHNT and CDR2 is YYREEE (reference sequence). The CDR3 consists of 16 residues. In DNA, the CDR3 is TGTGCCAGCAGCTTGGGACTAGCGGGGGGCCGGGATACGCAGTATTTT. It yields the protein CASSLGLAGGRDTQYF.

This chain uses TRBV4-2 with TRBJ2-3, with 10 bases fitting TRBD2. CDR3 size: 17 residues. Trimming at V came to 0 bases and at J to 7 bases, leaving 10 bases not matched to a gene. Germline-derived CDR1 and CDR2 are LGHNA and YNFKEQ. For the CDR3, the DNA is TGTGCCAGCAGCCAAGACTCTACGCTAGCGGGGGCTAATACGCAGTATTTT. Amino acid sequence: CASSQDSTLAGANTQYF.

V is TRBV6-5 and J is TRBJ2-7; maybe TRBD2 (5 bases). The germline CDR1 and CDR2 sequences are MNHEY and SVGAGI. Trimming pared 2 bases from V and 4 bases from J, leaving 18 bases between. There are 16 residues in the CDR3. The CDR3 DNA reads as TGTGCCAGCAGTTACAGAGGGTGGCAGGATACGTACGAGCAGTACTTC. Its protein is CASSYRGWQDTYEQYF.

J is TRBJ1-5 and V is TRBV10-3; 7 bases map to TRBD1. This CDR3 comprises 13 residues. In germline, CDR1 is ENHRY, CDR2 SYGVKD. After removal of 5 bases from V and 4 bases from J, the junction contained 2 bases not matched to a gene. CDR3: CAISWDRNQPQHF. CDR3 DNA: TGTGCCATCAGTTGGGACAGAAATCAGCCCCAGCATTTT.

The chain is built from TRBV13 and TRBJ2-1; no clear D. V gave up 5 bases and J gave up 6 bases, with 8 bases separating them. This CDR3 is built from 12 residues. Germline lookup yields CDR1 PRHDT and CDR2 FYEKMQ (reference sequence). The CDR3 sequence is CASSPQFNEQFF. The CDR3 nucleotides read TGTGCCAGCAGCCCCCAGTTCAATGAGCAGTTCTTC.

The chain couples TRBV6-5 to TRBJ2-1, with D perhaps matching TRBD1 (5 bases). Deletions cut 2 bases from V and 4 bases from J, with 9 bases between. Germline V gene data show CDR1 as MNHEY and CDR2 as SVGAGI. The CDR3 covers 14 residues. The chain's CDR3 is CASSYGAEYNEQFF. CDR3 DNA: TGTGCCAGCAGTTACGGGGCTGAATACAATGAGCAGTTCTTC.

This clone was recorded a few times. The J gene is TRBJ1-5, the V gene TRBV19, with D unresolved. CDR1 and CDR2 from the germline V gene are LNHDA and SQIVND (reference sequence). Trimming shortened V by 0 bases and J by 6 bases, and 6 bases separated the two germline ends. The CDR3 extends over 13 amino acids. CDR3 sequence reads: CASSIDEGQPQHF. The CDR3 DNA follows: TGTGCCAGTAGTATAGACGAGGGTCAGCCCCAGCATTTT.

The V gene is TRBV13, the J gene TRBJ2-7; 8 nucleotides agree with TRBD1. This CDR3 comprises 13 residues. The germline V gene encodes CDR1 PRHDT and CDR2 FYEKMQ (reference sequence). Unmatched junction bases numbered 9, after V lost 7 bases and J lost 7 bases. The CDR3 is CASKGQGAWEQYF. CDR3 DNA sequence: TGTGCCAGCAAGGGGCAGGGGGCTTGGGAGCAGTACTTC.

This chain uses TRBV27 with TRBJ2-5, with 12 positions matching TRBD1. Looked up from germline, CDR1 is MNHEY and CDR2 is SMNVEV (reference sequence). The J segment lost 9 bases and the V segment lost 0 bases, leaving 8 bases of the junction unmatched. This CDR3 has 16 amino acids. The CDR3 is CASSLSGTGGGMAQYF. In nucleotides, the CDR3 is TGTGCCAGCAGTTTATCCGGGACAGGGGGCGGCATGGCCCAGTACTTC.

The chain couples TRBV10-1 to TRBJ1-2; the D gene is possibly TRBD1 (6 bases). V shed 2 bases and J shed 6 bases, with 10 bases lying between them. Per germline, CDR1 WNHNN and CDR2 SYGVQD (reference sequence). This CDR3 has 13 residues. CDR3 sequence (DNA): TGCGCCAGCAGTGAGACAGGGTCGGATGGCTACACCTTC. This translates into CASSETGSDGYTF.

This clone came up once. Here the CDR3 reads CASSRGTSSYNEQFF. In DNA, the CDR3 is TGTGCCAGCAGCCGTGGGACTAGCTCCTACAATGAGCAGTTCTTC. V usage is TRBV7-6 and J usage is TRBJ2-1, with 8 nucleotides matching TRBD2. The CDR3 consists of 15 residues. Germline CDR1 is SGHVS and CDR2 is FNYEAQ. J was trimmed by 0 bases and V by 5 bases; bases with no gene match: 3.

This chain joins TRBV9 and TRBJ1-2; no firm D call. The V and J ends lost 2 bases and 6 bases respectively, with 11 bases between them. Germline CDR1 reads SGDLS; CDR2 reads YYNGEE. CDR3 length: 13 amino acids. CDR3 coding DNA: TGTGCCAGCAGCGTCGGAGTCCTAGATGGCTACACCTTC. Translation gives CASSVGVLDGYTF.

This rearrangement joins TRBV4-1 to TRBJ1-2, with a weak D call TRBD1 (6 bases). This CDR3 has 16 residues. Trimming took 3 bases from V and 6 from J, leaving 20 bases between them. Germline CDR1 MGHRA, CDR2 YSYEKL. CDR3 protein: CASSQTSTGQFHGYTF. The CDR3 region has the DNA TGCGCCAGCAGCCAGACATCCACCGGACAGTTTCATGGCTACACCTTC.

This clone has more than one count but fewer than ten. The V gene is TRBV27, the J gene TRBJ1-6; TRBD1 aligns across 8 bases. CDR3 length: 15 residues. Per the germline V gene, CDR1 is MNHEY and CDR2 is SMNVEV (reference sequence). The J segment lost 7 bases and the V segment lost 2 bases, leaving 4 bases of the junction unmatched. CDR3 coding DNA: TGTGCCAGCAGTTTAGACAGGGGATCAAATTCACCCCTCCACTTT. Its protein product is CASSLDRGSNSPLHF.

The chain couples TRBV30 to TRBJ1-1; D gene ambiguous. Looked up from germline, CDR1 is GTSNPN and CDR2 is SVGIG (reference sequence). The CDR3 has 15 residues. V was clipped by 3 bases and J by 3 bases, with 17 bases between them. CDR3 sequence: CAWREGGGVHTEAFF. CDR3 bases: TGTGCCTGGAGAGAGGGTGGCGGGGTTCACACTGAAGCTTTCTTT.

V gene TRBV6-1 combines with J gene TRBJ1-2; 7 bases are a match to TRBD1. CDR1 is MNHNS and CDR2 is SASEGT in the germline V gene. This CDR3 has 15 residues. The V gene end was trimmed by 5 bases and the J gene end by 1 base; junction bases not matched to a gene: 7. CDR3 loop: CASSTGTADNYGYTF. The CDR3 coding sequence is TGTGCCAGCAGTACTGGGACAGCAGATAACTATGGCTACACCTTC.

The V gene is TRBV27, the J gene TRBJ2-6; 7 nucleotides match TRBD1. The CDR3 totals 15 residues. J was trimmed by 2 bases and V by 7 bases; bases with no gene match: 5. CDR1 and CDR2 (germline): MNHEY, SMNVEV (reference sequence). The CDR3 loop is CASTSGGAGANVLTF. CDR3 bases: TGTGCCAGCACCTCAGGGGGAGCTGGGGCCAACGTCCTGACTTTC. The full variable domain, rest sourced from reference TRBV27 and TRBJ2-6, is EAQVTQNPRYLITVTGKKLTVTCSQNMNHEYMSWYRQDPGLGLRQIYYSMNVEVTDKGDVPEGYKVSRKEKRNFPLILESPSPNQTSLYFCASTSGGAGANVLTFGAGSRLTVL.

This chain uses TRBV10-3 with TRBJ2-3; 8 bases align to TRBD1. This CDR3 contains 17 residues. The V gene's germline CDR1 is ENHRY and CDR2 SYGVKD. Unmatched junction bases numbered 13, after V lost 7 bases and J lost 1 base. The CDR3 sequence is CAIKAQGAGTGTDTQYF. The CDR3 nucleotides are TGTGCCATCAAAGCTCAGGGGGCTGGAACGGGCACAGATACGCAGTATTTT.

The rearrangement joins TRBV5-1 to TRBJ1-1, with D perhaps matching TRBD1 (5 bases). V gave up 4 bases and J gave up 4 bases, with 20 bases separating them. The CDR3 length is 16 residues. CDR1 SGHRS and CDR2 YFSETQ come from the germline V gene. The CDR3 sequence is CASSVVPGAGGTEAFF. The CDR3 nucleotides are TGCGCCAGCAGCGTTGTCCCCGGGGCGGGAGGCACTGAAGCTTTCTTT.

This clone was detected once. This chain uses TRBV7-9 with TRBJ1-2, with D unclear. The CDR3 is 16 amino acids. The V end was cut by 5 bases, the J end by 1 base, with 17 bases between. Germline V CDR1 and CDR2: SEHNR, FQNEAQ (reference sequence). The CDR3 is CASSAALEDSNYGYTF. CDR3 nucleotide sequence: TGTGCCAGCAGCGCCGCTCTCGAGGATAGTAACTATGGCTACACCTTC.

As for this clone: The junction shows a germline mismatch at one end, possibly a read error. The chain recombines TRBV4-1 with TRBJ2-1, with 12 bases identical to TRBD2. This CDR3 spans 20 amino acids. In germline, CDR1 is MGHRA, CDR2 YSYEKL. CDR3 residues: CAGSQERTSGDISSYNEQFF. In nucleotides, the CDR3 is TGCGCCGGCAGCCAAGAACGGACTAGCGGGGACATTAGCTCCTACAATGAGCAGTTCTTC.

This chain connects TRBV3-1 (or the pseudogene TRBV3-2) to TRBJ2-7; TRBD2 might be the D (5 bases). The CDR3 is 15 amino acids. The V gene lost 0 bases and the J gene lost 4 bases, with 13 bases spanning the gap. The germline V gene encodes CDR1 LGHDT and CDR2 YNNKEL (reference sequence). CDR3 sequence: CASSQDNGVAYEQYF. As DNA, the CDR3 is TGTGCCAGCAGCCAAGATAACGGGGTCGCATACGAGCAGTACTTC.

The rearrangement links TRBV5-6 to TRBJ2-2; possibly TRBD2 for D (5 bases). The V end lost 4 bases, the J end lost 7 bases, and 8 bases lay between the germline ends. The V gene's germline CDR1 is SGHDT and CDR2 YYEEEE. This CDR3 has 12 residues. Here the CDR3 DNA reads TGTGCCAGCAGCCCCCGGGACGGGGAGCTGTTTTTT. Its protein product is CASSPRDGELFF. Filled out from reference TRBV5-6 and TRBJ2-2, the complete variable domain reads DAGVTQSPTHLIKTRGQQVTLRCSPKSGHDTVSWYQQALGQGPQFIFQYYEEEERQRGNFPDRFSGHQFPNYSSELNVNALLLGDSALYLCASSPRDGELFFGEGSRLTVL.

In DNA, the CDR3 is TGCGCCAGCAGCAACAACAGAGTCCCTAGCACAGATACGCAGTATTTT. Protein sequence: CASSNNRVPSTDTQYF. The chain employs TRBV5-1 and TRBJ2-3; D call uncertain. CDR3 size: 16 residues. In germline, CDR1 is SGHRS, CDR2 YFSETQ. V lost 4 bases, J lost 0 bases, and 15 bases lay in between.

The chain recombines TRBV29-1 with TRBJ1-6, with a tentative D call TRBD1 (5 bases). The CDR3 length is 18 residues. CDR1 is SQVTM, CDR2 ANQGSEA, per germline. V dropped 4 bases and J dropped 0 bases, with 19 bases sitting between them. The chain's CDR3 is CSVVSGTRPRSYNSPLHF. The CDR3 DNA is TGCAGCGTTGTCTCGGGGACTCGTCCCCGCTCCTATAATTCACCCCTCCACTTT.